What follows are 31 T cell receptor beta chains derived from one specimen sequenced in a study of blood T cell repertoires in COVID-19. Generated by immunoSEQ multiplex PCR, the TCRdb table keeps only in-frame clones and is missing some. The profile shows about 130,000 clones, approximately 81% of them singletons. The sequenced sample consisted of peripheral blood. The receptors stem from a woman in her twenties or thirties who had recovered from COVID-19.

This rearrangement joins TRBV6-2 or TRBV6-3 to TRBJ2-7, with TRBD2 matching over 10 bases. The trim removed 5 bases at V and 2 bases at J, leaving 0 bases unmatched. CDR3 length equals 13 residues. Germline CDR1 MNHEY, CDR2 SVGEGT. CDR3 sequence (DNA): TGTGCCAGCAGTAGCGGGAGGGCCTACGAGCAGTACTTC. Protein product: CASSSGRAYEQYF.

V usage is TRBV19 and J usage is TRBJ2-2; 10 bases align to TRBD1. Unmatched junction bases numbered 6, after V lost 0 bases and J lost 8 bases. The CDR3 totals 16 residues. In germline, CDR1 is LNHDA, CDR2 SQIVND (reference sequence). For the CDR3, the DNA is TGTGCCAGTAGTATAGATCGACAGGGGGCGCGTGGGGAGCTGTTTTTT. Protein: CASSIDRQGARGELFF.

This chain connects TRBV27 to TRBJ1-6; TRBD1 agrees at 7 bases. The V segment lost 3 bases and the J segment 5 bases; nucleotides outside the gene matches: 16. The CDR3 spans 19 residues. Germline lookup yields CDR1 MNHEY and CDR2 SMNVEV (reference sequence). The chain's CDR3 is CASSLGDRDPPKNNSPLHF. CDR3 DNA sequence: TGTGCCAGCAGTTTGGGCGACAGGGACCCTCCAAAAAATAATTCACCCCTCCACTTT.

The V and J genes are TRBV29-1 and TRBJ2-7, with D perhaps matching TRBD2 (5 bases). The CDR3 covers 12 residues. The V end was cut by 4 bases, the J end by 2 bases, with 9 bases between. CDR1 SQVTM and CDR2 ANQGSEA come from the germline V gene. The CDR3 loop reads CSVAATTYEQYF. In DNA form, the CDR3 reads TGCAGCGTTGCAGCGACTACCTACGAGCAGTACTTC.

This clone has just one count. The V call is TRBV29-1, the J call TRBJ1-1; a possible D gene is TRBD1 (5 bases). V shed 5 bases and J shed 5 bases, with 21 bases lying between them. From germline, CDR1 is SQVTM and CDR2 ANQGSEA. The length of the CDR3 is 15 residues. The CDR3: CSVTQTGGARTEAFF. CDR3 in DNA: TGCAGCGTTACCCAGACGGGAGGGGCTAGGACTGAAGCTTTCTTT.

V is TRBV7-9 and J is TRBJ2-3; D perhaps matches TRBD2 (5 bases). The CDR3 consists of 15 residues. V was pared by 4 bases and J by 1 base, with 12 bases between. CDR1 is SEHNR and CDR2 is FQNEAQ in the germline V gene (reference sequence). The CDR3 nucleotides read TGTGCCAGCAGCTCACCGGGAAGGGGCACAGATACGCAGTATTTT. It is translated as CASSSPGRGTDTQYF.

In DNA, the CDR3 is TGTGCTAGTGGTTTGGTTGTGGGAGATTTCACCGGGGAGCTGTTTTTT. It encodes CASGLVVGDFTGELFF. This rearrangement joins TRBV12-5 to TRBJ2-2, with a possible D match to TRBD2 (5 bases). The germline gives CDR1 LGHNT, CDR2 FRNRAP. Trimming removed 0 bases at V and 4 bases at J, with 12 bases between. The CDR3 has 16 amino acids.

This chain joins TRBV7-9 and TRBJ2-1; maybe TRBD1 (5 bases). The V and J ends lost 5 bases and 2 bases respectively, with 16 bases between them. Germline CDR1 SEHNR, CDR2 FQNEAQ (reference sequence). The CDR3 totals 16 residues. The CDR3: CASSQNTGATYNEQFF. CDR3 nucleotide sequence: TGTGCCAGCAGCCAAAACACAGGAGCTACCTACAATGAGCAGTTCTTC.

The chain uses TRBV21-1 and TRBJ2-3; no check of the table's D call, TRBD1, against the DNA was made. TRBV21-1 is described as a pseudogene. This CDR3 contains 14 residues. The CDR3 loop is CASSSPGRTDTQYF. CDR3 DNA: TGTGCCAGCAGTTCCCCAGGGCGCACAGATACGCAGTATTTT.

The chain joins TRBV5-1 to TRBJ2-3; TRBD1 might be the D (6 bases). The CDR3 runs to 15 residues. Trimming pared 4 bases from V and 4 bases from J, leaving 16 bases between. The germline CDR1 and CDR2 sequences are SGHRS and YFSETQ. The CDR3 sequence: CASSIPSGDSDTQYF. The CDR3 region has the DNA TGCGCCAGCAGCATTCCGTCAGGGGATTCAGATACGCAGTATTTT.

CDR3: CASSDWTGLSYGYTF. CDR3 in DNA: TGTGCCAGCAGTGACTGGACAGGGCTTAGCTATGGCTACACCTTC. The chain uses TRBV2 and TRBJ1-2; 8 nucleotides align to TRBD1. The CDR3 runs to 15 residues. Germline assignment: CDR1 SNHLY and CDR2 FYNNEI. The V and J ends lost 3 bases and 4 bases, in that order; junction bases with no gene match: 7.

This clone is a singleton in its sample. The CDR3 spells CASSPPRDRGEGNYGYTF. The CDR3, as DNA: TGTGCCAGCTCACCACCCCGGGACAGGGGGGAAGGAAACTATGGCTACACCTTC. The chain has TRBV18 and TRBJ1-2; 11 bases align to TRBD1. Germline CDR1 is KGHSH and CDR2 is LQKENI. The CDR3 spans 18 residues. After removal of 0 bases from V and 2 bases from J, the junction contained 8 bases not matched to a gene.

J is TRBJ1-5 and V is TRBV5-6; no firm D call. Germline-derived CDR1 and CDR2 are SGHDT and YYEEEE. The V end was cut by 2 bases, the J end by 0 bases, with 3 bases between. This CDR3 is built from 13 residues. The CDR3, as DNA: TGTGCCAGCAGCTTCGGTAGCAATCAGCCCCAGCATTTT. Protein sequence: CASSFGSNQPQHF. The full variable domain, rest sourced from reference TRBV5-6 and TRBJ1-5, is DAGVTQSPTHLIKTRGQQVTLRCSPKSGHDTVSWYQQALGQGPQFIFQYYEEEERQRGNFPDRFSGHQFPNYSSELNVNALLLGDSALYLCASSFGSNQPQHFGDGTRLSIL.

The chain links TRBV27 to TRBJ1-1; 9 bases are a match to TRBD1. After removal of 7 bases from V and 4 bases from J, the junction contained 4 bases not matched to a gene. This CDR3 contains 13 residues. Germline values: CDR1 MNHEY, CDR2 SMNVEV (reference sequence). The CDR3 DNA is TGTGCCAGCACCAAGACAGGGGGCACTGAAGCTTTCTTT. Translation: CASTKTGGTEAFF.

The rearrangement joins TRBV7-6 to TRBJ2-3; the match to TRBD2 covers 9 bases. This CDR3 contains 16 residues. Germline V CDR1 and CDR2: SGHVS, FNYEAQ. Losses at the gene ends were 6 bases for V and 6 bases for J; bases not matched to a gene: 13. CDR3 coding DNA: TGTGCCAGCAGTTTACGGGCTAGCGGGATGAGGGATACGCAGTATTTT. Amino acid sequence: CASSLRASGMRDTQYF.

V usage is TRBV7-9 and J usage is TRBJ2-2, with 11 bases lining up with TRBD2. Germline values: CDR1 SEHNR, CDR2 FQNEAQ (reference sequence). V was clipped by 3 bases and J by 7 bases; unmatched bases: 7. The CDR3 covers 16 residues. The CDR3 sequence is CASSLGLAVYGGELFF. The CDR3 bases are TGTGCCAGCAGCTTGGGACTAGCGGTGTATGGCGGGGAGCTGTTTTTT.

A few counts support this clone. The J gene is TRBJ2-3, the V gene TRBV5-1; D not resolved. Germline CDR1 reads SGHRS; CDR2 reads YFSETQ. The CDR3 spans 12 residues. V was trimmed by 0 bases and J by 6 bases, leaving 5 bases between them. The CDR3 bases are TGCGCCAGCAGCTTGGCCAGGGATACGCAGTATTTT. Its translation: CASSLARDTQYF.

The chain carries TRBV5-1 and TRBJ2-3; 7 bases line up with TRBD2. CDR1 SGHRS and CDR2 YFSETQ come from the germline V gene. With 4 bases clipped from V and 2 bases from J, the junction kept 4 bases outside the gene matches. The CDR3 loop spans 14 amino acids. CDR3 region: CASSASGPTDTQYF. The CDR3 DNA follows: TGCGCCAGCAGCGCTAGCGGTCCCACAGATACGCAGTATTTT.

J is TRBJ2-1 and V is TRBV7-3; 8 nucleotides match TRBD1. After removal of 5 bases from V and 4 bases from J, the junction contained 7 bases not matched to a gene. This CDR3 spans 15 amino acids. CDR1 and CDR2 from the germline V gene are SGHTA and FQGTGA. CDR3 DNA: TGTGCCAGCAGCCCGACAGGGGCACTTTACAATGAGCAGTTCTTC. This gives the protein CASSPTGALYNEQFF.

V and J are TRBV6-5 and TRBJ1-3; D ambiguous. V was cut by 6 bases and J by 1 base, with 13 bases left in between. CDR1 is MNHEY, CDR2 SVGAGI, per germline. The CDR3 loop spans 15 amino acids. The DNA of the CDR3 is TGTGCCAGCAGCGCCGGGAGTTTTTCTGGAAACACCATATATTTT. Residues: CASSAGSFSGNTIYF.

The V call is TRBV6-5, the J call TRBJ2-7, with a possible D match to TRBD1 (6 bases). V was cut by 2 bases and J by 2 bases, with 10 bases left in between. This CDR3 has 14 amino acids. The germline V gene has CDR1 MNHEY and CDR2 SVGAGI. As DNA, the CDR3 is TGTGCCAGCAGTTACGACAGGACAGCCTACGAGCAGTACTTC. This translates into CASSYDRTAYEQYF.

This clone was seen at least ten times. CDR3 sequence (DNA): TGTGCCAGCAGCTTCGGGGGGGAATCCGAGCAGTACTTC. Its translation: CASSFGGESEQYF. This chain joins TRBV7-8 and TRBJ2-7; TRBD2 matches 8 bases. CDR1 and CDR2 from the germline V gene are SGHVS and FQNEAQ. J lost 6 bases, V lost 3 bases, and 4 bases had no gene match. The CDR3 totals 13 residues.

This chain joins TRBV27 and TRBJ2-6, with 7 positions matching TRBD1. Germline-derived CDR1 and CDR2 are MNHEY and SMNVEV (reference sequence). Trimming at V came to 8 bases and at J to 0 bases, leaving 7 bases not matched to a gene. The CDR3 spans 16 residues. Written as DNA, the CDR3 is TGTGCCAGCGCGACAGGGCTTTACTCTGGGGCCAACGTCCTGACTTTC. Translating gives CASATGLYSGANVLTF.

The chain has TRBV5-1 and TRBJ1-1; weak D call: TRBD1 (5 bases). With 0 bases removed from V and 5 bases from J, the gap between germline ends came to 14 bases. The CDR3 is made up of 15 amino acids. The germline CDR1 and CDR2 sequences are SGHRS and YFSETQ. CDR3 residues: CASSLGPGLGTEAFF. In nucleotides, the CDR3 is TGCGCCAGCAGCTTGGGTCCGGGACTGGGGACTGAAGCTTTCTTT. Based on the CDR3 plus reference TRBV5-1 and TRBJ1-1, the full variable domain is KAGVTQTPRYLIKTRGQQVTLSCSPISGHRSVSWYQQTPGQGLQFLFEYFSETQRNKGNFPGRFSGRQFSNSRSEMNVSTLELGDSALYLCASSLGPGLGTEAFFGQGTRLTVV.

The CDR3 here is CASSDALRDEQYF. CDR3 DNA: TGCGCCAGCAGTGATGCCCTCCGGGACGAGCAGTACTTC. V gene TRBV10-1 combines with J gene TRBJ2-7; D is uncertain. The V gene's germline CDR1 is WNHNN and CDR2 SYGVQD (reference sequence). CDR3 length equals 13 residues. Trimming pared 3 bases from V and 5 bases from J, leaving 11 bases between.

The chain employs TRBV10-3 and TRBJ1-2; 7 positions match TRBD1. The germline V gene encodes CDR1 ENHRY and CDR2 SYGVKD. The CDR3 has 18 amino acids. The junction had 12 bases not matched to a gene; V was cut back by 2 bases and J by 0 bases. The CDR3 nucleotides are TGTGCCATCAGTGAGCTCTACAGGGGTTTTACCCCTAACTATGGCTACACCTTC. Translated: CAISELYRGFTPNYGYTF.

This sequence joins TRBV19 and TRBJ2-7; D unclear. This CDR3 region has 14 residues. V lost 0 bases and J 2 bases, leaving 8 bases between the germline ends. The germline V gene has CDR1 LNHDA and CDR2 SQIVND (reference sequence). In DNA, the CDR3 is TGTGCCAGTAGTATAGACAGTTTTACCTACGAGCAGTACTTC. Amino acids: CASSIDSFTYEQYF.

V usage is TRBV5-4 and J usage is TRBJ1-4; D is perhaps TRBD1 (6 bases). V lost 4 bases, J lost 5 bases, and 18 bases lay in between. Germline CDR1 reads SGHNT; CDR2 reads YYREEE (reference sequence). The CDR3 totals 16 residues. CDR3 bases: TGTGCCAGCAGCCATAGGGGGGGGACCGAGAATGAAAAACTGTTTTTT. Its translation is CASSHRGGTENEKLFF.

This chain joins TRBV29-1 and TRBJ1-1; no clear D gene. This CDR3 has 12 residues. The V gene's germline CDR1 is SQVTM and CDR2 ANQGSEA. The germline V and J ends were trimmed by 7 bases and 0 bases, with 9 bases remaining between them. The CDR3 is CSAQLMNTEAFF. Written as DNA, the CDR3 is TGCAGCGCCCAACTGATGAACACTGAAGCTTTCTTT.

In its sample, this clone was seen once. The rearrangement uses TRBV29-1 and TRBJ1-2; D may be TRBD1 (6 bases). This CDR3 is built from 13 residues. The germline V and J ends were trimmed by 7 bases and 2 bases, with 14 bases remaining between them. Germline values: CDR1 SQVTM, CDR2 ANQGSEA. The CDR3 is CSAPTGGNYGYTF. In DNA form, the CDR3 reads TGCAGCGCTCCGACAGGTGGGAACTATGGCTACACCTTC.

The chain joins TRBV27 to TRBJ2-7, with a tentative D call TRBD1 (6 bases). CDR1 and CDR2 from the germline V gene are MNHEY and SMNVEV (reference sequence). This CDR3 is built from 11 residues. V was clipped by 4 bases and J by 5 bases, with 6 bases between them. The CDR3 loop reads CASSSGDEQYF. In DNA form, the CDR3 reads TGTGCCAGCAGTTCAGGGGACGAGCAGTACTTC.